The 15 T cell receptor beta chains below come from one sample, sequenced in a study of response to subunit inactivated influenza vaccine. TCRdb itself ran the RT-PCR reads through MiXCR, one entry per CDR3 protein. The repertoire consists of more than 450,000 distinct CDR3 sequences, with around 11% occurring once and the leading ten covering approximately 11%. The same specimen was also included in a second study, on T cells expressing NK-cell markers. This second study says: The TCR beta cDNA came from 5'RACE template switching with UMIs.

Here the sequenced sample was PBMCs from blood, taken on the day of vaccination. Every receptor here comes from a man aged 45-60 years who received an inactivated influenza vaccine.

This chain links TRBV29-1 with TRBJ2-2, with a possible D match to TRBD1 (6 bases). Germline V CDR1 and CDR2: SQVTM, ANQGSEA. V was shortened by 2 bases and J by 2 bases, with 9 bases between the two germline ends. The CDR3 totals 14 residues. CDR3 protein: CSVESGVNTGELFF. CDR3 bases: TGCAGCGTTGAATCAGGGGTCAACACCGGGGAGCTGTTTTTT.

This clonotype was seen more than once but under ten times. J is TRBJ2-3 and V is TRBV28; maybe TRBD2 (6 bases). The CDR3 runs 15 residues. V was pared by 4 bases and J by 2 bases, with 13 bases between. Per germline, CDR1 MDHEN and CDR2 SYDVKM. CDR3 protein: CASSSGTLYTDTQYF. DNA for the CDR3: TGTGCCAGCAGTTCCGGGACTCTTTACACAGATACGCAGTATTTT.

This clonotype was picked up a small number of times. The gene calls are TRBV3-1 and TRBJ2-1; either TRBD1 or TRBD2 may fit D (5 bases each). V was shortened by 0 bases and J by 7 bases, with 13 bases between the two germline ends. CDR3 size: 15 residues. Per germline, CDR1 LGHDT and CDR2 YNNKEL (reference sequence). The CDR3 DNA is TGTGCCAGCAGCCAAGATCGAGGGGAGTGGAATGAGCAGTTCTTC. Translated, it gives CASSQDRGEWNEQFF.

The chain carries TRBV5-1 and TRBJ2-7; 10 bases are a match to TRBD1. The germline V gene has CDR1 SGHRS and CDR2 YFSETQ. With 3 bases clipped from V and 6 bases from J, the junction kept 6 bases outside the gene matches. The CDR3 spans 14 residues. The CDR3 loop is CASSWGQGPAEQYF. CDR3 DNA sequence: TGCGCCAGCAGCTGGGGACAGGGGCCCGCCGAGCAGTACTTC.

V gene TRBV6-5 combines with J gene TRBJ1-3; D not certain. Trimming left V 2 bases short and J 0 bases short, with 8 bases between. The CDR3 is 15 residues long. Germline V CDR1 and CDR2: MNHEY, SVGAGI. The CDR3, as DNA: TGTGCCAGCAGTTACGGAGGCCTCTCTGGAAACACCATATATTTT. Its translation is CASSYGGLSGNTIYF.

The CDR3 loop reads CATSRDLEGPRELFF. The CDR3 DNA reads TGTGCCACCAGCAGAGATCTCGAGGGTCCTAGGGAGCTGTTTTTT. The genes are TRBV15 and TRBJ2-2; the D gene is possibly TRBD2 (5 bases). V was pared by 0 bases and J by 9 bases, with 14 bases between. Germline V gene sequence: CDR1 LNHNV, CDR2 YYDKDF (reference sequence). The CDR3 is made up of 15 amino acids.

The chain carries TRBV4-2 and TRBJ2-1, with D hard to call. The CDR3 runs 16 residues. V shed 8 bases and J shed 3 bases, with 20 bases lying between them. Germline values: CDR1 LGHNA, CDR2 YNFKEQ. The DNA of the CDR3 is TGTGCCAGCGGCCCGACCGGGCCTCCCCTCTACAATGAGCAGTTCTTC. Its translation is CASGPTGPPLYNEQFF.

The V gene is TRBV28, the J gene TRBJ2-5; no clear D. With 3 bases removed from V and 5 bases from J, the gap between germline ends came to 16 bases. The CDR3 covers 15 residues. The germline V gene encodes CDR1 MDHEN and CDR2 SYDVKM. The CDR3 here is CASSFGGSSGETQYF. In DNA, the CDR3 is TGTGCCAGCAGTTTCGGTGGGTCCTCCGGGGAGACCCAGTACTTC.

This clonotype was picked up a small number of times. The CDR3 coding sequence is TGTGCCAGCAGTAATAGCGGGGTATCCGGGAATGAGCAGTTCTTC. Its translation: CASSNSGVSGNEQFF. V is TRBV12-3 or TRBV12-4 and J is TRBJ2-1, with TRBD2 matching 8 bases. This CDR3 spans 15 amino acids. V shed 5 bases and J 7 bases; nucleotides not matched to a gene: 10.

This clonotype was observed a few times. The gene calls are TRBV20-1 and TRBJ2-7; no firm D call. The CDR3 extends over 11 amino acids. The V gene lost 5 bases and the J gene lost 3 bases, with 8 bases spanning the gap. Germline lookup yields CDR1 DFQATT and CDR2 SNEGSKA (reference sequence). The CDR3 spells CSADKYYEQYF. In nucleotides, the CDR3 is TGCAGTGCTGACAAATACTACGAGCAGTACTTC.

The genes are TRBV12-3 or TRBV12-4 and TRBJ2-5; unclear D gene. The CDR3 extends over 13 amino acids. V lost 8 bases, J lost 0 bases, and 10 bases lay in between. CDR3 sequence reads: CASGLGYQETQYF. CDR3 DNA sequence: TGTGCCAGCGGGTTGGGGTACCAAGAGACCCAGTACTTC.

This clonotype was counted a few times. The chain joins TRBV12-3 or TRBV12-4 to TRBJ2-7, with D possibly matching TRBD1 (6 bases). This CDR3 contains 15 residues. V gave up 1 base and J gave up 0 bases, with 10 bases separating them. This chain's CDR3 is CASSLGGLFSYEQYF. The CDR3 DNA reads as TGTGCCAGCAGTTTAGGGGGGCTCTTCTCCTACGAGCAGTACTTC.

The chain has TRBV20-1 and TRBJ2-1, with 9 nucleotides matching TRBD2. J lost 0 bases, V lost 4 bases, and 7 bases had no gene match. This CDR3 is 16 amino acids long. Germline CDR1 and CDR2: DFQATT and SNEGSKA (reference sequence). In nucleotides, the CDR3 is TGCAGTGCTATTGCGGGGGGGCACATCTCCTACAATGAGCAGTTCTTC. Amino acids: CSAIAGGHISYNEQFF.

Ten or more counts support this clonotype. The J gene is TRBJ2-7, the V gene TRBV20-1; D unclear. Between the trimmed V and J ends, which lost 0 bases and 3 bases, there was a span of 6 bases. CDR3 length: 12 amino acids. Germline lookup yields CDR1 DFQATT and CDR2 SNEGSKA (reference sequence). The CDR3 spells CSARDNGYEQYF. The CDR3 coding sequence is TGCAGTGCTAGAGATAACGGCTACGAGCAGTACTTC.

The chain links TRBV7-6 to TRBJ2-1; the D gene is possibly TRBD2 (6 bases). This CDR3 is built from 18 residues. Germline CDR1 is SGHVS and CDR2 is FNYEAQ. V lost 1 base to trimming and J lost 0 bases, with 16 bases between them. This CDR3 reads CASSLGRDSKSSYNEQFF. CDR3 DNA: TGTGCCAGCAGCTTAGGCCGGGACTCAAAAAGCTCCTACAATGAGCAGTTCTTC.